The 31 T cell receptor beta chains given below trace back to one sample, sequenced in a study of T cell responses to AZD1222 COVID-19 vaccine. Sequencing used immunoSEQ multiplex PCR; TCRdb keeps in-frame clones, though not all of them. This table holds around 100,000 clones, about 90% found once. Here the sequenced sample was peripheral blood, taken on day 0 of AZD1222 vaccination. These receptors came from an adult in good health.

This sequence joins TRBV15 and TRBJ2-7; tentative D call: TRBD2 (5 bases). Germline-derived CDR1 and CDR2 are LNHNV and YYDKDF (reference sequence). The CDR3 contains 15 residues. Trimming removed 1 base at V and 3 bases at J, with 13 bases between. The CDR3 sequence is CATSRGGALGYEQYF. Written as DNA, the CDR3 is TGTGCCACCAGCAGAGGAGGAGCACTAGGCTACGAGCAGTACTTC.

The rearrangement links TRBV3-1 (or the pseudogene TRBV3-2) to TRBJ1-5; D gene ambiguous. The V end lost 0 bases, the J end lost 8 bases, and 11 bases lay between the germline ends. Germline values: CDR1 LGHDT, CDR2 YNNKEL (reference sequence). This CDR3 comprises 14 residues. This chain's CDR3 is CASSQDFRLEPQHF. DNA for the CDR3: TGTGCCAGCAGCCAAGATTTTAGGTTGGAGCCCCAGCATTTT.

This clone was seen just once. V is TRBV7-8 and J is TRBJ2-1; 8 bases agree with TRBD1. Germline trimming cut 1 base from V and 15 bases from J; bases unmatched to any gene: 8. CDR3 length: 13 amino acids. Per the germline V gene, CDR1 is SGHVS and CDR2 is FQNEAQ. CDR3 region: CASSLDGQGEVFF. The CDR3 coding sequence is TGTGCCAGCAGCTTAGATGGACAGGGCGAGGTGTTCTTC. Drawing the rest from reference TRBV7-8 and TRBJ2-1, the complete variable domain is GAGVSQSPRYKVAKRGQDVALRCDPISGHVSLFWYQQALGQGPEFLTYFQNEAQLDKSGLPSDRFFAERPEGSVSTLKIQRTQQEDSAVYLCASSLDGQGEVFFGPGTRLTVL.

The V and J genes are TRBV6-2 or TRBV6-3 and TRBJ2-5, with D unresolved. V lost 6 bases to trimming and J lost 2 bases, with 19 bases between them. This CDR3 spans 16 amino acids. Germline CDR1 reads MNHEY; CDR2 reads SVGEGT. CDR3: CASSPANLDGQETQYF. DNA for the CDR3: TGTGCCAGCAGCCCCGCTAACCTGGACGGACAAGAGACCCAGTACTTC.

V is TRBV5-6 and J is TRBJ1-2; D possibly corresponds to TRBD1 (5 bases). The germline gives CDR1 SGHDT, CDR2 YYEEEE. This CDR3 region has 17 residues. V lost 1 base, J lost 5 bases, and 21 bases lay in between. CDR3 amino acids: CASSLMDNPGIGYGYTF. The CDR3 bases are TGTGCCAGCAGCTTGATGGACAACCCAGGGATTGGATATGGCTACACCTTC.

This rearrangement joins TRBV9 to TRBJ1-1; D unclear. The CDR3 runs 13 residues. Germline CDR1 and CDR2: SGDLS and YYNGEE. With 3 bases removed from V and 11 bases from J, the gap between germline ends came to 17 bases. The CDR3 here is CASSAESWGGAFF. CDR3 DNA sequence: TGTGCCAGCAGCGCGGAATCCTGGGGTGGTGCTTTCTTT.

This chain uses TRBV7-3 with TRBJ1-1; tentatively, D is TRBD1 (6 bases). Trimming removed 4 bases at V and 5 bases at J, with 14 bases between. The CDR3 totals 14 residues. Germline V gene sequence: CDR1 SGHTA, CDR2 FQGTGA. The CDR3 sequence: CASSSQGWGTEAFF. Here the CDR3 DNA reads TGTGCCAGCAGCTCGCAGGGGTGGGGAACTGAAGCTTTCTTT.

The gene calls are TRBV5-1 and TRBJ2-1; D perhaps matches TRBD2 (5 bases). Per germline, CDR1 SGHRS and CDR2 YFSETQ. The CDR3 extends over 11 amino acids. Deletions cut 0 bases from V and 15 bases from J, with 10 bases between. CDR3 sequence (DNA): TGCGCCAGCAGCTTGGAAGGGAGCCGGTTCTTC. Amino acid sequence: CASSLEGSRFF.

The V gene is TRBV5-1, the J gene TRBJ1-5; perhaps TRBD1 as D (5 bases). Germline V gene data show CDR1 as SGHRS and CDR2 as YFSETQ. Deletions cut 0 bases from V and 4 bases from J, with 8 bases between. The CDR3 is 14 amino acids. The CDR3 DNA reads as TGCGCCAGCAGCTTGGGGGGGTGGAATCAGCCCCAGCATTTT. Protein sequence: CASSLGGWNQPQHF.

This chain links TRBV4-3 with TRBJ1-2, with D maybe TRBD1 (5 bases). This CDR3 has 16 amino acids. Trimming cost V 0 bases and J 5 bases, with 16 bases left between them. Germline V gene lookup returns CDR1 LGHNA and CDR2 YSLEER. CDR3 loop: CASSQDPPGTLYGYTF. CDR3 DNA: TGCGCCAGCAGCCAAGACCCACCCGGGACCCTTTATGGCTACACCTTC.

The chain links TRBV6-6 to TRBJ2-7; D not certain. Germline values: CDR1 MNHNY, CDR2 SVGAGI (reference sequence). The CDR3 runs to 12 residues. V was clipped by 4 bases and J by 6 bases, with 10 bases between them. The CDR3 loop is CASSLLHREQYF. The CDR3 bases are TGTGCCAGCAGTTTACTCCATCGCGAGCAGTACTTC.

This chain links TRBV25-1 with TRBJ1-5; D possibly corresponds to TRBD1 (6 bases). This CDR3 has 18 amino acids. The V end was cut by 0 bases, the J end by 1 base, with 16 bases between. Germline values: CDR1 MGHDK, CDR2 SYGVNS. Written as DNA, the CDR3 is TGTGCCAGCAGTGAATATTGCGAGACAGGAGAGAGCAATCAGCCCCAGCATTTT. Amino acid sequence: CASSEYCETGESNQPQHF.

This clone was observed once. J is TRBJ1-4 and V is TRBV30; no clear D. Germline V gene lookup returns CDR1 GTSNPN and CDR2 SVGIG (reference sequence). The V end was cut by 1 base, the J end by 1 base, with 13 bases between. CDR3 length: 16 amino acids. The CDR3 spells CAWSAWGGRTNEKLFF. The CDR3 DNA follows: TGTGCCTGGAGTGCATGGGGAGGGAGAACTAATGAAAAACTGTTTTTT.

The CDR3 loop reads CASGLLSGPLALLGEQYF. The CDR3 bases are TGTGCTAGTGGTTTGCTCTCGGGACCGCTAGCCTTATTGGGGGAGCAGTACTTC. V is TRBV12-5 and J is TRBJ2-7; D could derive from TRBD1 or TRBD2 (5 bases each). V was trimmed by 2 bases and J by 7 bases, leaving 27 bases between them. Germline CDR1 reads LGHNT; CDR2 reads FRNRAP. CDR3 length equals 18 residues.

The CDR3 sequence is CASSSWGVGYNEQFF. CDR3 in DNA: TGTGCCAGCAGCTCCTGGGGGGTCGGGTACAATGAGCAGTTCTTC. The gene calls are TRBV7-9 and TRBJ2-1, with D tentatively TRBD2 (6 bases). In germline, CDR1 is SEHNR, CDR2 FQNEAQ (reference sequence). The V and J ends lost 4 bases and 4 bases respectively, with 14 bases between them. The CDR3 spans 15 residues.

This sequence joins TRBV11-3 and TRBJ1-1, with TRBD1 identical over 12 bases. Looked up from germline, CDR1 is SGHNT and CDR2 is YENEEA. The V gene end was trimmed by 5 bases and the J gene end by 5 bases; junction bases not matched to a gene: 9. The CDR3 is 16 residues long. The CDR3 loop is CASSPGTGGRETEAFF. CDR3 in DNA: TGTGCCAGCAGCCCCGGGACAGGGGGCAGAGAGACTGAAGCTTTCTTT.

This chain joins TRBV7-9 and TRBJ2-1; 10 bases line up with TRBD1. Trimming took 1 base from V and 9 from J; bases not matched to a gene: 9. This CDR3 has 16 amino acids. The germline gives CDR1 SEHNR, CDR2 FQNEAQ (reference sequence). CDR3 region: CASSLGGQGGYSEQFF. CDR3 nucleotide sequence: TGTGCCAGCAGCTTAGGCGGACAGGGGGGATATAGTGAGCAGTTCTTC. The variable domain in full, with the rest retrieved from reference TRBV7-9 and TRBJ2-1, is DTGVSQNPRHKITKRGQNVTFRCDPISEHNRLYWYRQTLGQGPEFLTYFQNEAQLEKSRLLSDRFSAERPKGSFSTLEIQRTEQGDSAMYLCASSLGGQGGYSEQFFGPGTRLTVL.

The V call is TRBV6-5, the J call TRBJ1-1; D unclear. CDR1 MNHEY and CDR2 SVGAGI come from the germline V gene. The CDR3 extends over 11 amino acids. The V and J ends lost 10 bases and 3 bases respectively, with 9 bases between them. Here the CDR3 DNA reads TGTGCCACGGGTTTGGACACTGAAGCTTTCTTT. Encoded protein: CATGLDTEAFF.

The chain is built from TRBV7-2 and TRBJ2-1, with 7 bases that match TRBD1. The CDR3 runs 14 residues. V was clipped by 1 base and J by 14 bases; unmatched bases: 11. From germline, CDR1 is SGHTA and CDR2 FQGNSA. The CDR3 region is CASSLGRQGGMKFF. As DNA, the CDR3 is TGTGCCAGCAGCTTAGGGCGACAGGGTGGTATGAAGTTCTTC.

The chain's CDR3 is CAWGEGLDEKLFF. The CDR3 nucleotides read TGTGCCTGGGGGGAGGGCCTGGATGAAAAACTGTTTTTT. V is TRBV30 and J is TRBJ1-4, with D uncertain. This CDR3 is 13 amino acids long. The germline V gene encodes CDR1 GTSNPN and CDR2 SVGIG (reference sequence). The germline V and J ends were trimmed by 5 bases and 6 bases, with 13 bases remaining between them.

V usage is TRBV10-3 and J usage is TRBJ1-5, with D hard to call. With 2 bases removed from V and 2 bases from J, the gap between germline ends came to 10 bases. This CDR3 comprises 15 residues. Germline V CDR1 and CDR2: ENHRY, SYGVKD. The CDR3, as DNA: TGTGCCATCAGTGAGGGAACCGCGGGCAATCAGCCCCAGCATTTT. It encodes CAISEGTAGNQPQHF.

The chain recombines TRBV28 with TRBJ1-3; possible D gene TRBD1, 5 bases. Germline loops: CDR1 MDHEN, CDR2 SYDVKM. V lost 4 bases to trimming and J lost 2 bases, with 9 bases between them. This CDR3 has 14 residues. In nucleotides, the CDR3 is TGTGCCAGCAGTTCCCCGGGGGCTGGAAACACCATATATTTT. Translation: CASSSPGAGNTIYF.

In nucleotides, the CDR3 is TGTGCCAGCTCACCACCGCTAGCGGGGGGGCTAGGTACGCAGTATTTT. Amino acid sequence: CASSPPLAGGLGTQYF. The chain links TRBV18 to TRBJ2-3, with 12 bases fitting TRBD2. The CDR3 runs 16 residues. V was pared by 0 bases and J by 8 bases, with 6 bases of the junction left unmatched. The germline gives CDR1 KGHSH, CDR2 LQKENI.

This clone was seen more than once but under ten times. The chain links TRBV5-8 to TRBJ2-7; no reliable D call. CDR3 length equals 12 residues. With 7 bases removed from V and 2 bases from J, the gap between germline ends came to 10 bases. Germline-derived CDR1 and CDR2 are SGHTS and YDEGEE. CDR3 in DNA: TGTGCCAGCCGACTCCTCCCCTACGAGCAGTACTTC. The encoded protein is CASRLLPYEQYF.

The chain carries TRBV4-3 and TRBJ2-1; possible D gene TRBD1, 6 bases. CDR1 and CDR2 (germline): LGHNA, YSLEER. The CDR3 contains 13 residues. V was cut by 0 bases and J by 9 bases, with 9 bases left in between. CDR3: CASSQDQGTEQFF. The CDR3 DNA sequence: TGCGCCAGCAGCCAAGATCAGGGGACTGAGCAGTTCTTC.

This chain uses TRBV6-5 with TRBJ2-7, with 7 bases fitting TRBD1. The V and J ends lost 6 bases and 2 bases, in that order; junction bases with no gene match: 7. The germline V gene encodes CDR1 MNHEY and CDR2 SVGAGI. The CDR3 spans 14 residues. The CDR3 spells CASRVRQGTYEQYF. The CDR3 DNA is TGTGCCAGCAGAGTTCGACAGGGAACCTACGAGCAGTACTTC.

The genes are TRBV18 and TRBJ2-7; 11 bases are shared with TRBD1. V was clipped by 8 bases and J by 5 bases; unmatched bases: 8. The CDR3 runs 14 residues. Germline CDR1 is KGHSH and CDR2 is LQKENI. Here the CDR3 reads CASTKGQGVNEQYF. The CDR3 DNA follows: TGTGCCAGCACCAAGGGACAGGGGGTCAACGAGCAGTACTTC. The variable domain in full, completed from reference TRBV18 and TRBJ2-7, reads NAGVMQNPRHLVRRRGQEARLRCSPMKGHSHVYWYRQLPEEGLKFMVYLQKENIIDESGMPKERFSAEFPKEGPSILRIQQVVRGDSAAYFCASTKGQGVNEQYFGPGTRLTVT.

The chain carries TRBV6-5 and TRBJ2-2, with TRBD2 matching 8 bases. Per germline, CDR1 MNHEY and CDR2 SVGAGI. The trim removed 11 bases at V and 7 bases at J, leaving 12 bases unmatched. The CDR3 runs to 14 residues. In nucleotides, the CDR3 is TGTGCCGGGAAACTTAGCGGGGACGGCGGGGAGCTGTTTTTT. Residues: CAGKLSGDGGELFF.

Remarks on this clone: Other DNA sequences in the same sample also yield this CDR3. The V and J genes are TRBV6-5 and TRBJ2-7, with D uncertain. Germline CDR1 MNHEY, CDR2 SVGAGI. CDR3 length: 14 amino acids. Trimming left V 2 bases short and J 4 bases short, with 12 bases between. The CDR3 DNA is TGTGCCAGCAGTTACGATCGCGGCAGATACGAGCAGTACTTC. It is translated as CASSYDRGRYEQYF.

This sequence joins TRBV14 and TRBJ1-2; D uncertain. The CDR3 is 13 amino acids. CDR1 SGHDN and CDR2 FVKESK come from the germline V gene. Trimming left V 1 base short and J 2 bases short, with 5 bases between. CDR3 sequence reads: CASSQVINYGYTF. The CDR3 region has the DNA TGTGCCAGCAGCCAAGTGATCAACTATGGCTACACCTTC.

The CDR3 DNA follows: TGTGCCAGCAGCTCGGGGCCGACTTGGGCAGATACGCAGTATTTT. As protein: CASSSGPTWADTQYF. The J gene is TRBJ2-3, the V gene TRBV5-5, with D perhaps TRBD1 or TRBD2 (5 bases each). Germline values: CDR1 SGHKS, CDR2 YYEKEE (reference sequence). This CDR3 contains 15 residues. V gave up 3 bases and J gave up 4 bases, with 15 bases separating them. The whole variable domain, filled in from reference TRBV5-5 and TRBJ2-3, reads DAGVTQSPTHLIKTRGQQVTLRCSPISGHKSVSWYQQVLGQGPQFIFQYYEKEERGRGNFPDRFSARQFPNYSSELNVNALLLGDSALYLCASSSGPTWADTQYFGPGTRLTVL.